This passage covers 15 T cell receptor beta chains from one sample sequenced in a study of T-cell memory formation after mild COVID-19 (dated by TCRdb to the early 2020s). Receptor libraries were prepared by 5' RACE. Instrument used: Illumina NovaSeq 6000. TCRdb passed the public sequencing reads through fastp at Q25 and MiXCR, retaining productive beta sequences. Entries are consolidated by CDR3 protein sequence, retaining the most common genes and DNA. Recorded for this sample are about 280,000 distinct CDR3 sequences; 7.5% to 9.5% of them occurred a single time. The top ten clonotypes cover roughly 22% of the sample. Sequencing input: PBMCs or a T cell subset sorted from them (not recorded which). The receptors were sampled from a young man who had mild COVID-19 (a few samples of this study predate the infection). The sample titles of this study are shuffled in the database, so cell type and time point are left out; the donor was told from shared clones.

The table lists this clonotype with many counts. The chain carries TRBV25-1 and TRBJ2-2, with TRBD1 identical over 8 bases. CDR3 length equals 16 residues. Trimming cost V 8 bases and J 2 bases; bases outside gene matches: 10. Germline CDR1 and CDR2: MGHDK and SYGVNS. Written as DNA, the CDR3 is TGTGCCAGCCAACACCTCGACAGGGGAAACACCGGGGAGCTGTTTTTT. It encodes CASQHLDRGNTGELFF.

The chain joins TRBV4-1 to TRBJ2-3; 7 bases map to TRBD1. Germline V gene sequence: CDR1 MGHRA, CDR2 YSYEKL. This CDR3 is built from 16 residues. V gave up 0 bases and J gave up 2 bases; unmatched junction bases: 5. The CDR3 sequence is CASSQDRDSYTDTQYF. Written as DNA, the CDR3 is TGCGCCAGCAGCCAAGATAGGGACAGCTACACAGATACGCAGTATTTT.

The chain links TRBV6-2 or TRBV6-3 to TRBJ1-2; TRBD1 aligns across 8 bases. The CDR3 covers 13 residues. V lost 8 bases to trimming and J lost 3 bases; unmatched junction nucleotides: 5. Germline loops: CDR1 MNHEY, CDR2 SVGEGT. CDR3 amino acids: CASWDRYDYGYTF. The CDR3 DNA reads TGTGCCAGCTGGGACAGGTATGACTATGGCTACACCTTC.

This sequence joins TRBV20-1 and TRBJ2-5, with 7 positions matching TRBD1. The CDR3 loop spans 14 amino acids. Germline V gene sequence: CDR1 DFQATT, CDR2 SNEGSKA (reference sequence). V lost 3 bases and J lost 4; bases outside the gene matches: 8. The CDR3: CSARSGTAAETQYF. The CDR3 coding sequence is TGCAGTGCTAGGTCTGGGACAGCGGCAGAGACCCAGTACTTC.

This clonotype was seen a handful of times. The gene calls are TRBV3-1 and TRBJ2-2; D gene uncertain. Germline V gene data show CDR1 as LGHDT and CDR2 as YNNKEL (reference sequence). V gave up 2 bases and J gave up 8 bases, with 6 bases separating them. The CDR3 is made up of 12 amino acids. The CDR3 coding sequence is TGTGCCAGCAGCCAATCTGGGGGGGAGCTGTTTTTT. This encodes CASSQSGGELFF.

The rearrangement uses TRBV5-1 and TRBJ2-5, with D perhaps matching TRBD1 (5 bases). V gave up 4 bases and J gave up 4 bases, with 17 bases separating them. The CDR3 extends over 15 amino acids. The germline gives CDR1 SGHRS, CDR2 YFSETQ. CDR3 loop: CASSETQGYGETQYF. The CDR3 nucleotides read TGCGCCAGCAGCGAGACTCAGGGTTACGGAGAGACCCAGTACTTC.

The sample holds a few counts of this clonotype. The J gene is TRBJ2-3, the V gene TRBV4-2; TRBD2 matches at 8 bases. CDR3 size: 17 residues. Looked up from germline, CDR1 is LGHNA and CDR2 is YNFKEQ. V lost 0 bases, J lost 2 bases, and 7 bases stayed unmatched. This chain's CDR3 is CASSQDSGGLYTDTQYF. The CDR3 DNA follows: TGTGCCAGCAGCCAAGACTCGGGGGGGCTGTACACAGATACGCAGTATTTT.

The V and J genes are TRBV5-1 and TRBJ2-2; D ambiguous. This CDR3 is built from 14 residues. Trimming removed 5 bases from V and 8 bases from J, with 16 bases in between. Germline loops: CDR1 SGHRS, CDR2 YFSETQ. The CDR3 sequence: CASRADGAIGELFF. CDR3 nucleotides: TGCGCCAGCAGAGCCGACGGAGCAATAGGGGAGCTGTTTTTT.

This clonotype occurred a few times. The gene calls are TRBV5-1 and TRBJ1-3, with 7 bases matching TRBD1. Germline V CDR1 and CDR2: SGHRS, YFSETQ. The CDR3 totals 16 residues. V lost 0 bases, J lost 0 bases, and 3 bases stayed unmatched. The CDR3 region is CASSLAWDSSGNTIYF. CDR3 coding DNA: TGCGCCAGCAGCTTGGCATGGGACAGCTCTGGAAACACCATATATTTT.

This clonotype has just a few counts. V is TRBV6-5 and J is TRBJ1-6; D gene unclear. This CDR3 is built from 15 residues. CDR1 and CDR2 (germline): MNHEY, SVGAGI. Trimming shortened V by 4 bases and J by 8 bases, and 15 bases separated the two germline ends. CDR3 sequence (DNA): TGTGCCAGCAGTTCGGGGTGGCGGGTTGATTCACCCCTCCACTTT. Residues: CASSSGWRVDSPLHF.

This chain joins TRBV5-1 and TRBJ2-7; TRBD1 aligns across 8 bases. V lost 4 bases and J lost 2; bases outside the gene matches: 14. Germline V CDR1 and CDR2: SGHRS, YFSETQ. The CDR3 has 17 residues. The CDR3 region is CASSTRPRDRSAYEQYF. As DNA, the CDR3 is TGCGCCAGCAGCACAAGGCCGCGGGACAGGAGCGCCTACGAGCAGTACTTC.

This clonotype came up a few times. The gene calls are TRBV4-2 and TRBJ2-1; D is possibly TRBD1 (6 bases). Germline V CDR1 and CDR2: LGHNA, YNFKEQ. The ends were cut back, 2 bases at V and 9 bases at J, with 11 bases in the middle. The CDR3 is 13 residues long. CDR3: CASSQMGAREQFF. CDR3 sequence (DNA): TGTGCCAGCAGCCAAATGGGGGCCCGTGAGCAGTTCTTC.

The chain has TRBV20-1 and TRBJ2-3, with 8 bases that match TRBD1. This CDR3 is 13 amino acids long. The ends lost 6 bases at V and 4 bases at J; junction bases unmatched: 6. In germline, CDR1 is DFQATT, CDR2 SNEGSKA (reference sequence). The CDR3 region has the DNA TGCAGTGCCCCCGACAGGGGCCCAGATACGCAGTATTTT. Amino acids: CSAPDRGPDTQYF.

The CDR3 DNA reads TGCGCCAGCAGCCCGGGACATTTAACCGGGGAGCTGTTTTTT. Protein: CASSPGHLTGELFF. V and J are TRBV5-1 and TRBJ2-2; possibly TRBD1 for D (6 bases). V gave up 4 bases and J gave up 5 bases, with 12 bases separating them. CDR1 SGHRS and CDR2 YFSETQ come from the germline V gene. The CDR3 extends over 14 amino acids.

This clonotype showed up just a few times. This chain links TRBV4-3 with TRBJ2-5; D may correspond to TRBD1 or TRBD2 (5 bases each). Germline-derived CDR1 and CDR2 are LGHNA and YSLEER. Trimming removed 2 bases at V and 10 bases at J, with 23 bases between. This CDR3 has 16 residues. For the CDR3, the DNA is TGCGCCAGCAGCCAAAACTACTTCCTCGGCCAGGGAGACCAGTACTTC. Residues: CASSQNYFLGQGDQYF.